This section outlines one TCR beta chain sequence together with its context. The same CDR3 also results from other DNA sequences found in this sample. The data originate from a study of blood T cell repertoires in COVID-19. Looking at the study overall: From T cells, B-cell-depleted T cells, or PBMCs came the material, which was cDNA or gDNA.

This CDR3 has 13 residues. The junction had 2 bases not matched to a gene; V was cut back by 2 bases and J by 5 bases. Germline loops: CDR1 MNHEY, CDR2 SVGAGI. Original analysis: Nucleated cell number was recorded as an estimate derived from reference gene primer amplification. This table comes from immunoSEQ multiplex PCR, and its TCRdb copy is limited to in-frame clones, with some not included. V and J calls and clone size are those listed in that table; D and trimming were worked out from the DNA. The sample carries around 500,000 clones, roughly nine tenths recorded once. This chain joins TRBV6-5 and TRBJ1-1, with TRBD1 matching 7 bases. The TCR sequence derives from a woman aged 60-75 years who had recovered from COVID-19. Material for sequencing was PBMCs or T cells enriched from blood (not recorded which). DNA of the CDR3: TGTGCCAGCAGTTACCTGACAGGGACTGAAGCTTTCTTT. Encoded protein: CASSYLTGTEAFF.